This T cell receptor (beta chain) was identified during a study of shared clonotypes between healthy human individuals. The germline gives CDR1 MDHEN, CDR2 SYDVKM. The CDR3 has 14 amino acids. Trimming removed 3 bases from V and 8 bases from J, with 13 bases in between. Sequencing was performed with immunoSEQ multiplex PCR; in TCRdb, only in-frame clones are kept and a portion is missing. The sample includes over 2 million clones, about 95% of them seen just once. Naive CD8 cells lacked CD45RO and underwent positive selection for CCR7, leaving out terminally differentiated effector memory CD45RA+ cells.

The genes are TRBV28 and TRBJ1-4; maybe TRBD1 (6 bases). The sequence came from a man younger than 30 in good health. The sequenced material came from naive CD8+ T cells sorted from blood. The DNA for the CDR3 is TGTGCCAGCAGTTTCCCCGGGACACTCGAAAAACTGTTTTTT. It encodes CASSFPGTLEKLFF.